The 32 T cell receptor beta chains below all came from one sample that was sequenced in a study of cytomegalovirus exposure and HLA in healthy donors. TCRdb keeps only in-frame clones here, not all; method: immunoSEQ multiplex PCR. Here the sample spans about 65,000 clones, about 90% being singletons. The sequencing sample was made of PBMCs. The receptors derive from a woman aged 18-29 years in good health and CMV-seronegative.

The V call is TRBV6-1, the J call TRBJ1-5, with D maybe TRBD1 (6 bases). Germline V gives CDR1 MNHNS, CDR2 SASEGT. The CDR3 has 14 residues. Trimming removed 4 bases from V and 7 bases from J, with 14 bases in between. In nucleotides, the CDR3 is TGTGCCAGCAGTGTGACAGGCGTTCGCCAGCCCCAGCATTTT. It yields the protein CASSVTGVRQPQHF.

The chain recombines TRBV9 with TRBJ2-3; TRBD2 matches 12 bases. CDR3 length equals 16 residues. V shed 0 bases and J 1 base; nucleotides not matched to a gene: 0. Germline lookup yields CDR1 SGDLS and CDR2 YYNGEE. The CDR3 nucleotides read TGTGCCAGCAGCGTAGGACTAGCGGGGGGCACAGATACGCAGTATTTT. Protein product: CASSVGLAGGTDTQYF.

This chain joins TRBV9 and TRBJ2-2; the match to TRBD2 covers 7 bases. The CDR3 covers 20 residues. V trimming: 3 bases; J trimming: 2 bases; junction bases outside the gene matches: 19. Germline CDR1 is SGDLS and CDR2 is YYNGEE. The CDR3 DNA is TGTGCCAGCAGCGGGGAAGGGGACGGAGGGAGGGGAAGTAACACCGGGGAGCTGTTTTTT. Translated: CASSGEGDGGRGSNTGELFF.

The chain has TRBV6-6 and TRBJ1-1, with 7 bases matching TRBD1. This CDR3 comprises 15 residues. Germline V gene data show CDR1 as MNHNY and CDR2 as SVGAGI (reference sequence). V trimming: 5 bases; J trimming: 4 bases; junction bases outside the gene matches: 10. The CDR3 nucleotides read TGTGCCAGCAGTCAGCGGACAGGTAGAGGCACTGAAGCTTTCTTT. This encodes CASSQRTGRGTEAFF.

V gene TRBV7-9 combines with J gene TRBJ2-1; D ambiguous. CDR1 is SEHNR, CDR2 FQNEAQ, per germline (reference sequence). The CDR3 sequence is 14 residues long. Trimming pared 1 base from V and 4 bases from J, leaving 8 bases between. The CDR3 region has the DNA TGTGCCAGCAGCTTAGAAGCAACGTACAATGAGCAGTTCTTC. It encodes CASSLEATYNEQFF.

The chain combines TRBV14 with TRBJ2-2; TRBD2 is a possible D gene (6 bases). The CDR3 length is 15 residues. Germline assignment: CDR1 SGHDN and CDR2 FVKESK. Trimming removed 2 bases from V and 8 bases from J, with 15 bases in between. In nucleotides, the CDR3 is TGTGCCAGCAGCCAAAACGGAGGGGTCCGTGGGGAGCTGTTTTTT. Translation: CASSQNGGVRGELFF. The full variable domain, rest sourced from reference TRBV14 and TRBJ2-2, is EAGVTQFPSHSVIEKGQTVTLRCDPISGHDNLYWYRRVMGKEIKFLLHFVKESKQDESGMPNNRFLAERTGGTYSTLKVQPAELEDSGVYFCASSQNGGVRGELFFGEGSRLTVL.

This chain links TRBV27 with TRBJ1-1; a possible D gene is TRBD1 (6 bases). Germline lookup yields CDR1 MNHEY and CDR2 SMNVEV (reference sequence). The CDR3 runs 13 residues. The V end lost 2 bases, the J end lost 12 bases, and 16 bases lay between the germline ends. CDR3 amino acids: CASSLPDRIRPFF. In DNA, the CDR3 is TGTGCCAGCAGTTTACCCGACAGGATTAGGCCTTTCTTT.

V is TRBV27 and J is TRBJ1-6; no firm D call. Germline loops: CDR1 MNHEY, CDR2 SMNVEV (reference sequence). V was pared by 2 bases and J by 6 bases, with 20 bases between. CDR3 length equals 18 residues. The CDR3 nucleotides are TGTGCCAGCAGTTTACTTCGGGTGGGAGACTCACTTAATTCACCCCTCCACTTT. As protein: CASSLLRVGDSLNSPLHF.

This clone has only a few counts. This chain joins TRBV2 and TRBJ2-7, with D perhaps matching TRBD1 (6 bases). Germline V gene data show CDR1 as SNHLY and CDR2 as FYNNEI. The CDR3 totals 15 residues. The V end was cut by 5 bases, the J end by 4 bases, with 18 bases between. CDR3 bases: TGTGCCAGCAGTCTATGGACAGAACCCTTTTACGAGCAGTACTTC. Its protein is CASSLWTEPFYEQYF.

The chain links TRBV5-1 to TRBJ2-5, with TRBD1 matching over 7 bases. Trimming took 3 bases from V and 4 from J; bases not matched to a gene: 6. The CDR3 runs to 14 residues. Germline V gives CDR1 SGHRS, CDR2 YFSETQ. CDR3 nucleotides: TGCGCCAGCAGCTGGGGGACAGTCGGAGAGACCCAGTACTTC. Its translation is CASSWGTVGETQYF.

The rearrangement uses TRBV9 and TRBJ1-2; no firm D call. Trimming took 3 bases from V and 2 from J, leaving 11 bases between them. Germline-derived CDR1 and CDR2 are SGDLS and YYNGEE. This CDR3 spans 14 amino acids. This CDR3 reads CASSGQGSNYGYTF. CDR3 DNA sequence: TGTGCCAGCAGCGGACAAGGGAGCAACTATGGCTACACCTTC.

The chain carries TRBV19 and TRBJ2-1, with 7 bases fitting TRBD1. The CDR3 totals 15 residues. Per the germline V gene, CDR1 is LNHDA and CDR2 is SQIVND (reference sequence). Trimming at V came to 5 bases and at J to 2 bases, leaving 6 bases not matched to a gene. For the CDR3, the DNA is TGTGCCAGTAGTCTTAGGACAGGACCCTACAATGAGCAGTTCTTC. Its translation: CASSLRTGPYNEQFF.

This chain joins TRBV27 and TRBJ1-5, with unresolved D. V was cut by 3 bases and J by 0 bases, with 9 bases left in between. The CDR3 spans 15 residues. The germline V gene has CDR1 MNHEY and CDR2 SMNVEV (reference sequence). CDR3 sequence (DNA): TGTGCCAGCAGTTTTGTGGGAGGTAGCAATCAGCCCCAGCATTTT. Translating gives CASSFVGGSNQPQHF.

The chain joins TRBV6-1 to TRBJ2-2; TRBD2 agrees at 10 bases. CDR1 is MNHNS and CDR2 is SASEGT in the germline V gene. The CDR3 runs to 15 residues. V lost 6 bases, J lost 6 bases, and 7 bases stayed unmatched. CDR3 bases: TGTGCCAGCAGAGGAAGCGGGAGGGCCCCCGGGGAGCTGTTTTTT. Translation gives CASRGSGRAPGELFF.

The chain recombines TRBV2 with TRBJ1-2; 7 bases match TRBD1. V gave up 6 bases and J gave up 6 bases; unmatched junction bases: 10. The V gene's germline CDR1 is SNHLY and CDR2 FYNNEI. CDR3 length equals 14 residues. The CDR3 DNA sequence: TGTGCCAGCAGCAGGGACAGAGGCGGCCATGGCTACACCTTC. It translates to CASSRDRGGHGYTF.

The chain couples TRBV18 to TRBJ2-1; possible D gene TRBD2, 5 bases. V was pared by 3 bases and J by 9 bases, with 18 bases between. The CDR3 length is 15 residues. The germline V gene encodes CDR1 KGHSH and CDR2 LQKENI. The CDR3 DNA is TGTGCCAGCTCACCTGTCGGCGGGTCCTGGGGTGAGCAGTTCTTC. It yields the protein CASSPVGGSWGEQFF.

The chain has TRBV7-2 and TRBJ2-7; TRBD2 matches 11 bases. Per the germline V gene, CDR1 is SGHTA and CDR2 is FQGNSA. With 3 bases clipped from V and 4 bases from J, the junction kept 5 bases outside the gene matches. The CDR3 consists of 15 residues. CDR3 in DNA: TGTGCCAGCAGCTTCACCGGGACTAGCGGTTACGAGCAGTACTTC. Translated: CASSFTGTSGYEQYF.

This chain uses TRBV28 with TRBJ1-5; D may be TRBD1 (5 bases). CDR1 and CDR2 from the germline V gene are MDHEN and SYDVKM. V was cut by 5 bases and J by 4 bases, with 21 bases left in between. The CDR3 has 17 residues. DNA of the CDR3: TGTGCCAGCAGTCAAACCCACATCCGGTACAGGAATCAGCCCCAGCATTTT. Its protein is CASSQTHIRYRNQPQHF.

This chain connects TRBV18 to TRBJ2-3; TRBD2 might be the D (6 bases). This CDR3 region has 14 residues. Germline CDR1 and CDR2: KGHSH and LQKENI. V lost 6 bases, J lost 2 bases, and 12 bases lay in between. In DNA form, the CDR3 reads TGTGCCAGCTCTAGCGGCCTAACCACAGATACGCAGTATTTT. Translating it yields CASSSGLTTDTQYF.

This clone was detected a few times. The rearrangement uses TRBV9 and TRBJ1-1, with D tentatively TRBD1 (5 bases). The CDR3 has 15 amino acids. V was trimmed by 0 bases and J by 1 base, leaving 10 bases between them. Germline CDR1 reads SGDLS; CDR2 reads YYNGEE. CDR3: CASSVGPDTNTEAFF. The CDR3 region has the DNA TGTGCCAGCAGCGTAGGTCCGGACACGAACACTGAAGCTTTCTTT.

The gene calls are TRBV6-5 and TRBJ1-5, with no clear D. Germline lookup yields CDR1 MNHEY and CDR2 SVGAGI. The CDR3 has 14 amino acids. The V and J ends lost 0 bases and 4 bases respectively, with 7 bases between them. The CDR3 loop reads CASSYSVENQPQHF. CDR3 sequence (DNA): TGTGCCAGCAGTTACTCCGTGGAGAATCAGCCCCAGCATTTT.

The chain couples TRBV6-5 to TRBJ1-2; 7 bases are a match to TRBD1. The CDR3 has 14 amino acids. After removal of 6 bases from V and 6 bases from J, the junction contained 10 bases not matched to a gene. Germline V gene lookup returns CDR1 MNHEY and CDR2 SVGAGI. CDR3 loop: CASRPPGQPNGYTF. The CDR3 nucleotides are TGTGCCAGCAGACCCCCGGGACAGCCTAATGGCTACACCTTC.

CDR3 region: CASSHYREHTEAFF. CDR3 sequence (DNA): TGTGCCAGCTCACACTACAGGGAGCACACTGAAGCTTTCTTT. The chain couples TRBV18 to TRBJ1-1, with D possibly TRBD1 on 6 matching bases. The germline gives CDR1 KGHSH, CDR2 LQKENI. V lost 4 bases to trimming and J lost 3 bases, with 12 bases between them. This CDR3 comprises 14 residues.

V gene TRBV9 combines with J gene TRBJ2-1, with TRBD2 matching over 13 bases. Trimming cost V 0 bases and J 7 bases; bases outside gene matches: 10. Germline V gene data show CDR1 as SGDLS and CDR2 as YYNGEE. This CDR3 has 18 residues. CDR3 in amino acids: CASSVAWTSGSSQNEQFF. The CDR3 nucleotides are TGTGCCAGCAGCGTAGCTTGGACTAGCGGGAGTAGCCAAAATGAGCAGTTCTTC.

This chain joins TRBV19 and TRBJ1-1; tentatively, D is TRBD1 (6 bases). V gave up 4 bases and J gave up 3 bases, with 12 bases separating them. Germline V gene sequence: CDR1 LNHDA, CDR2 SQIVND (reference sequence). There are 14 residues in the CDR3. This CDR3 reads CASSNRQADTEAFF. In nucleotides, the CDR3 is TGTGCCAGTAGTAATCGACAGGCCGACACTGAAGCTTTCTTT.

The chain recombines TRBV19 with TRBJ1-2, with 7 nucleotides matching TRBD1. Trimming removed 6 bases from V and 1 base from J; junction bases left unmatched: 5. CDR1 and CDR2 (germline): LNHDA, SQIVND (reference sequence). The CDR3 is made up of 14 amino acids. The CDR3, as DNA: TGTGCCAGTAGAATGGGACAGCGTAACTATGGCTACACCTTC. Translated, it gives CASRMGQRNYGYTF.

The chain couples TRBV5-1 to TRBJ1-1; 8 nucleotides agree with TRBD1. The CDR3 contains 16 residues. J was trimmed by 1 base and V by 0 bases; bases with no gene match: 5. CDR1 SGHRS and CDR2 YFSETQ come from the germline V gene. CDR3 coding DNA: TGCGCCAGCAGCTTGGGGGGGACAGGAACGAACACTGAAGCTTTCTTT. Encoded protein: CASSLGGTGTNTEAFF. Complete variable domain (other parts from reference TRBV5-1 and TRBJ1-1): KAGVTQTPRYLIKTRGQQVTLSCSPISGHRSVSWYQQTPGQGLQFLFEYFSETQRNKGNFPGRFSGRQFSNSRSEMNVSTLELGDSALYLCASSLGGTGTNTEAFFGQGTRLTVV.

The chain uses TRBV27 and TRBJ2-7; D perhaps matches TRBD2 (5 bases). The CDR3 totals 14 residues. Per the germline V gene, CDR1 is MNHEY and CDR2 is SMNVEV (reference sequence). Trimming took off 3 bases at V and 7 bases at J, with 16 bases between the two ends. The CDR3 loop is CASSLVSGSGEQYF. The CDR3 DNA is TGTGCCAGCAGTTTGGTATCGGGCTCGGGAGAGCAGTACTTC.

The chain carries TRBV10-3 and TRBJ1-5; 10 bases line up with TRBD1. The length of the CDR3 is 16 residues. Germline CDR1 reads ENHRY; CDR2 reads SYGVKD. The J segment lost 2 bases and the V segment lost 2 bases, leaving 3 bases of the junction unmatched. In DNA form, the CDR3 reads TGTGCCATCAGTGAGGGGGGGACAGGGGGCAATCAGCCCCAGCATTTT. It specifies CAISEGGTGGNQPQHF.

This clone has just a few counts. The V and J genes are TRBV10-3 and TRBJ2-7; TRBD2 is a possible D gene (6 bases). This CDR3 region has 15 residues. In germline, CDR1 is ENHRY, CDR2 SYGVKD. Trimming removed 5 bases at V and 3 bases at J, with 17 bases between. The CDR3 DNA follows: TGTGCCATCAGTCCTCATAGCGGATACGACTACGAGCAGTACTTC. The encoded protein is CAISPHSGYDYEQYF.

This rearrangement joins TRBV11-3 to TRBJ2-7; weak D call: TRBD2 (6 bases). This CDR3 is 14 amino acids long. The germline V and J ends were trimmed by 4 bases and 5 bases, with 15 bases remaining between them. Germline CDR1 SGHNT, CDR2 YENEEA. The chain's CDR3 is CASSSRDGGDEQYF. CDR3 coding DNA: TGTGCCAGCAGCTCCCGGGACGGCGGGGACGAGCAGTACTTC.

This clone has only one observation. The gene calls are TRBV15 and TRBJ2-7; 10 nucleotides line up with TRBD1. The V gene end was trimmed by 3 bases and the J gene end by 3 bases; junction bases not matched to a gene: 5. The V gene's germline CDR1 is LNHNV and CDR2 YYDKDF (reference sequence). This CDR3 has 15 residues. The chain's CDR3 is CATSRAGTGDYEQYF. The CDR3 DNA follows: TGTGCCACCAGCAGGGCCGGGACAGGGGACTACGAGCAGTACTTC.